Here is one T cell receptor beta chain with its context. Antigen: not known. This entry belongs to a study of blood T cells in healthy people across ages. Across the study: Template switching picked up about one barcoded beta molecule for each two T cells. General study results and limits: Diversity estimated from one million T cells was considered an underestimate.

Donors were systemically healthy Caucasian individuals from Russia aged about 6 to 95 years. Researchers collected ten milliliters of peripheral blood from every single donor. Then a second PCR, running about 6 to 12 cycles, was carried out with a sample-barcoded 5' primer and a J-beta primer mix. One entry per CDR3 protein results from TCRdb running MiXCR on the 5' RACE reads. The data show over a million distinct CDR3 sequences, under 55% seen once. Per germline, CDR1 DFQATT and CDR2 SNEGSKA (reference sequence). The CDR3 has 15 amino acids. The V and J ends lost 5 bases and 1 base respectively, with 17 bases between them.

The clonotype was recovered from a woman aged 60-75 years in good health. The chain carries TRBV20-1 and TRBJ1-1; weak D call: TRBD1 (5 bases). Input material: blood. CDR3 sequence: CSAPRGGPRNTEAFF. Here the CDR3 DNA reads TGCAGTGCTCCCCGGGGGGGACCAAGGAACACTGAAGCTTTCTTT.